The rows below give T cell receptor beta chains drawn from one sample of a study of T cells in Graves' hyperthyroidism and ophthalmopathy. Each CDR3 protein is one row after TCRdb ran MiXCR on the multiplex PCR reads. The sample consists of roughly 380,000 distinct CDR3 sequences, around 13% of them appearing once. Material for sequencing was blood. Receptors were obtained from a young woman with Graves' hyperthyroidism. CDR3s include the opening cysteine and the closing phenylalanine or tryptophan. The D gene is left open where the match is weak. Size is omitted from some rows. Given values are once, few, many or a class for expanded clones.

d_gene,abundance,v_gene,j_gene,len,CDR3nt,CDR3aa
.,few,TRBV6-1,TRBJ2-1,12,TGTGCCAGCAGTGTACAGGGTTATGAGCAGTTCTTC,CASSVQGYEQFF
.,many,TRBV12-3/TRBV12-4,TRBJ2-2,16,TGTGCCAGCAGTTACCCCCAGGGGACTAACACCGGGGAGCTGTTTTTT,CASSYPQGTNTGELFF
.,many,TRBV10-3,TRBJ1-1,14,TGTGCCATCAGTGTGGGGGGGCTGAACACTGAAGCTTTCTTT,CAISVGGLNTEAFF
.,many,TRBV7-3,TRBJ2-1,14,TGTGCCAGCAGCTTAACAGGGGGAGTGGGTGAGCAGTTCTTC,CASSLTGGVGEQFF
.,many,TRBV15,TRBJ2-1,17,TGTGCCACCACCCTAACCCGCCCTCACGCGCTTAACAATGAGCAGTTCTTC,CATTLTRPHALNNEQFF
.,many,TRBV28,TRBJ2-7,12,TGTGCCAGCAGTTTAAGCAGAACTGAGCAGTACTTC,CASSLSRTEQYF
.,many,TRBV12-3/TRBV12-4,TRBJ1-2,14,TGTGCCAGCAGAAGGACGGTGGAAAACTATGGCTACACCTTC,CASRRTVENYGYTF
TRBD2,.,TRBV9,TRBJ2-1,15,TGTGCCAACAGCGTAGAGCCTAGCGGGAGAGGTGAGCAGTTCTTC,CANSVEPSGRGEQFF
.,many,TRBV20-1,TRBJ2-7,13,TGCAGTGCTATGGTGCGGGATACCTACGAGCAGTACTTC,CSAMVRDTYEQYF
TRBD2,many,TRBV7-9,TRBJ2-1,16,TGTGCCAGCAGCTTATTAGCGGGAGGGCTTTTGAATGAGCAGTTCTTC,CASSLLAGGLLNEQFF
.,many,TRBV28,TRBJ2-1,13,TGTGCCAGCAGAAACTGGGGGCAGGATGAGCAGTTCTTC,CASRNWGQDEQFF
TRBD2,many,TRBV18,TRBJ2-7,14,TGTGCCAGCTCAAATACGGGGGGGAACTACGAGCAGTACTTC,CASSNTGGNYEQYF
.,many,TRBV9,TRBJ2-5,15,TGTGCCAGCAGCGACCGGGACGGCGGAAGGGAGACCCAGTACTTC,CASSDRDGGRETQYF
TRBD1,.,TRBV6-1,TRBJ1-3,18,TGTGCCAGCAGCCCGCTCCGGGACAGGGGATTCTCTGGAAACACCATATATTTT,CASSPLRDRGFSGNTIYF
.,many,TRBV30,TRBJ1-6,12,TGTGCCTGGAGTGACTTAGACAGACCCCTCCACTTT,CAWSDLDRPLHF
TRBD2,many,TRBV12-3/TRBV12-4,TRBJ2-1,14,TGTGCCAGCAGTGAACTAGCGGGCCTCGGAGAGCAGTTCTTC,CASSELAGLGEQFF
.,many,TRBV28,TRBJ2-7,13,TGTGCCAGCAGTTTACCCAGAGAGTACGAGCAGTACTTC,CASSLPREYEQYF
TRBD2,many,TRBV4-2,TRBJ2-5,17,TGTGCCAGCAGCCAAGAGGGAGCGGGAGGGCCAGGAGAGACCCAGTACTTC,CASSQEGAGGPGETQYF
.,few,TRBV13,TRBJ2-3,15,TGTGCCAGCAGCTTAGGAATTAGCGAAACAGATACGCAGTATTTT,CASSLGISETDTQYF
TRBD2,few,TRBV7-2,TRBJ2-7,14,TGTGCCAGCAGCTCGGGAGGGTCTCTTTCCGAGCAGTACTTC,CASSSGGSLSEQYF
TRBD1,many,TRBV28,TRBJ2-3,13,TGTGCCAGCAGGGAACAGGGGAAAGATACGCAGTATTTT,CASREQGKDTQYF
TRBD2,.,TRBV11-2,TRBJ2-3,16,TGTGCCAGCAGCTCCCTAGCGGACTTTAGCACAGATACGCAGTATTTT,CASSSLADFSTDTQYF
TRBD1,many,TRBV2,TRBJ2-3,16,TGTGCCAGCAACTCTCGAACAGGGGGACCCACAGATACGCAGTATTTT,CASNSRTGGPTDTQYF
.,few,TRBV29-1,TRBJ1-4,12,TGCAGCGTTGAGGGGACGGATGAAAAACTGTTTTTT,CSVEGTDEKLFF
.,.,TRBV10-3,TRBJ2-2,15,TGTGCCATCAGTGACCCGTTTCAGAACACCGGGGAGCTGTTTTTT,CAISDPFQNTGELFF
TRBD1,.,TRBV28,TRBJ2-1,14,TGTGCCAGCAGTCCCGGGACAGGGATCAATGAGCAGTTCTTC,CASSPGTGINEQFF
.,many,TRBV29-1,TRBJ2-7,14,TGCAGCGTGGGTGAGGATCTCAGCTCCTACGAGCAGTACTTC,CSVGEDLSSYEQYF
.,.,TRBV24-1,TRBJ1-3,18,TGTGCCACCAGTGATTTAACGGGGGGTTTACTCTCTGGAAACACCATATATTTT,CATSDLTGGLLSGNTIYF
.,many,TRBV12-3/TRBV12-4,TRBJ1-6,12,TGTGCCAGCAAGCGGGAGGCTTCACCCCTCCACTTT,CASKREASPLHF
TRBD1,.,TRBV19,TRBJ1-5,13,TGTGCCAGTAGTGAAGGGGGCTGGCAGCCCCAGCATTTT,CASSEGGWQPQHF
.,few,TRBV5-1,TRBJ1-6,14,TGCGCCAGCAGCATCCGGGCCTTTAATTCACCCCTCCACTTT,CASSIRAFNSPLHF
.,.,TRBV20-1,TRBJ1-6,13,TGCAGTGCTAGTGGGACGTTCGGTTCACCCCTCCACTTT,CSASGTFGSPLHF
TRBD1,many,TRBV4-3,TRBJ2-5,15,TGCGCCAGCAGCCAAGAAACAGACAGGGGAGAGACCCAGTACTTC,CASSQETDRGETQYF
TRBD1,few,TRBV7-9,TRBJ2-2,15,TGTGCCAGCAGCCGGACAGGGGTGCACACCGGGGAGCTGTTTTTT,CASSRTGVHTGELFF
TRBD2,.,TRBV4-1,TRBJ2-7,17,TGCGCCAGCAGCCACCACCCCGGGGCGGGGGTAGCCTACGAGCAGTACTTC,CASSHHPGAGVAYEQYF
.,many,TRBV7-2,TRBJ2-1,12,TGTGCCAGCAGCTTAAGGGGCTATGAGCAGTTCTTC,CASSLRGYEQFF
.,.,TRBV4-3,TRBJ2-4,14,TGCGCCAGCAGCCAAGATCGAGGGGGAAACATTCAGTACTTC,CASSQDRGGNIQYF
TRBD1,.,TRBV6-6,TRBJ2-7,15,TGTGCCAGCAGTTACTCGCCGGGACAGGGTCTCGAGCAGTACTTC,CASSYSPGQGLEQYF
.,many,TRBV20-1,TRBJ1-6,12,TGCAGTGCTAGAGAGCCTAATTCACCCCTCCACTTT,CSAREPNSPLHF
.,few,TRBV10-3,TRBJ1-1,12,TGTGCCGCCTCGGGGAGGGCGGGTGAAGCTTTCTTT,CAASGRAGEAFF
.,many,TRBV7-2,TRBJ2-7,12,TGTGCCAGCAGCTTACAACGTAGCGAGCAGTACTTC,CASSLQRSEQYF
.,many,TRBV12-3/TRBV12-4,TRBJ1-2,15,TGTGCCAGCAGTTCCCACAGGGTATTGGGATATGGCTACACCTTC,CASSSHRVLGYGYTF
TRBD2,many,TRBV5-1,TRBJ2-1,15,TGCGCCAGCAGCGAGGGGACTAGCGGGAGTCGGGAGCAGTTCTTC,CASSEGTSGSREQFF
.,many,TRBV7-2,TRBJ1-1,14,TGTGCCAGCAGCTTAGCTGGGGGTAACGCTGAAGCTTTCTTT,CASSLAGGNAEAFF